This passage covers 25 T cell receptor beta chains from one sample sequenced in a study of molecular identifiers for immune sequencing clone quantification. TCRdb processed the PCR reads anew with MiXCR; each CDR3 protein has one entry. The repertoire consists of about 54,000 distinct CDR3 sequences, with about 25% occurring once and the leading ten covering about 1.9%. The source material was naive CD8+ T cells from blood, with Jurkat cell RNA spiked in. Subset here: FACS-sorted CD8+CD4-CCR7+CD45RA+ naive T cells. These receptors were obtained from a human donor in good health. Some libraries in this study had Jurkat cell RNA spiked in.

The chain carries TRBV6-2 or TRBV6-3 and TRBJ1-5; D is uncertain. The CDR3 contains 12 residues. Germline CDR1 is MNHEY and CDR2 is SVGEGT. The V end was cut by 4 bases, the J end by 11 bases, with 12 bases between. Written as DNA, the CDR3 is TGTGCCAGCAGTTTACCTAGCCGGTCCCAGCATTTT. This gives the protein CASSLPSRSQHF.

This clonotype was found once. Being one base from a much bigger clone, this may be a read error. The CDR3 DNA is TGTGTCAGCAGCCCACGGTCCCAAGAGACCCAGTACTTC. Protein: CVSSPRSQETQYF. The J gene is TRBJ2-5, the V gene TRBV7-9, with D unresolved. This CDR3 spans 13 amino acids. The germline V gene encodes CDR1 SEHNR and CDR2 FQNEAQ (reference sequence). The entire variable domain, with the rest obtained from reference TRBV7-9 and TRBJ2-5, is as follows: DTGVSQNPRHKITKRGQNVTFRCDPISEHNRLYWYRQTLGQGPEFLTYFQNEAQLEKSRLLSDRFSAERPKGSFSTLEIQRTEQGDSAMYLCVSSPRSQETQYFGPGTRLLVL.

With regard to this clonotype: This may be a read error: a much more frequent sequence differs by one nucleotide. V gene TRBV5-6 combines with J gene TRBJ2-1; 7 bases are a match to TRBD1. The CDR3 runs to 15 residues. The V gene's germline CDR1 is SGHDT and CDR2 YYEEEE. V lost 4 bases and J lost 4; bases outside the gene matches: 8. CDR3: CASSLTGSSYNEQFF. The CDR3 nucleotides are TGTGCCAGCAGCCTGACAGGGAGCTCTTACAATGAGCAGTTCTTC.

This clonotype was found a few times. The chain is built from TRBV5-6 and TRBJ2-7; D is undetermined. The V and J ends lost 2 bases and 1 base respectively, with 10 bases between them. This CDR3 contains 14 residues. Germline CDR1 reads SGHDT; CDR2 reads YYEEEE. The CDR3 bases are TGTGCCAGCAGCTTTTGGGCAGCTTCCTACGAGCAGTACTTC. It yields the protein CASSFWAASYEQYF.

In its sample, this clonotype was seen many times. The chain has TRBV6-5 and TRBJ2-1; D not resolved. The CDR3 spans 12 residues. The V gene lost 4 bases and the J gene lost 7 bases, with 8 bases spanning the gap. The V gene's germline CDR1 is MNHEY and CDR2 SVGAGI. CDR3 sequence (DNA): TGTGCCAGCAGTTCATTGGGAAATGAGCAGTTCTTC. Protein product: CASSSLGNEQFF.

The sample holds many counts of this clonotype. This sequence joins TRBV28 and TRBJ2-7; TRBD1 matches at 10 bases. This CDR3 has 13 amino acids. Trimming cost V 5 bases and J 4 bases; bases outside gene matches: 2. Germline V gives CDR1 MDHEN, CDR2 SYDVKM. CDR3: CASSPDRGYEQYF. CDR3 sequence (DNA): TGTGCCAGCAGTCCGGACAGGGGGTACGAGCAGTACTTC.

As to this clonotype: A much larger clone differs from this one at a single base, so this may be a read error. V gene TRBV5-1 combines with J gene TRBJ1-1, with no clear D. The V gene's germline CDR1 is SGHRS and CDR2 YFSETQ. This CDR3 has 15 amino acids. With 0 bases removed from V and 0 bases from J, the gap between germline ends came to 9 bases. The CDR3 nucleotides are TGCGCCAGCAGCTTGGTCGCAGAGCTGAACACTGAAGCTTTCTTT. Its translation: CASSLVAELNTEAFF.

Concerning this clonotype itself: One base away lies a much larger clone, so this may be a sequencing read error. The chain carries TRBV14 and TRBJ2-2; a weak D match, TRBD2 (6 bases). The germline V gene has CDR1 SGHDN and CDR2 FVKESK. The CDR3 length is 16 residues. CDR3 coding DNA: TGTGCCAGCAGCCCAGCAGGGACTTCGAACACCGGGGAGCGGTTTTTT. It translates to CASSPAGTSNTGERFF.

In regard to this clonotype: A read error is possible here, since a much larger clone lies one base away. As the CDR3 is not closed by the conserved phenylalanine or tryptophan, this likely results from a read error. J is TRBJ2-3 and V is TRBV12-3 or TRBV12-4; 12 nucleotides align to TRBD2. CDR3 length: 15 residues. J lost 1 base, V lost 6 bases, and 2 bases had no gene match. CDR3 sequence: CASRSSGRGTDTQYL. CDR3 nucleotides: TGTGCCAGCAGATCTAGCGGGAGGGGCACAGATACGCAGTATTTA.

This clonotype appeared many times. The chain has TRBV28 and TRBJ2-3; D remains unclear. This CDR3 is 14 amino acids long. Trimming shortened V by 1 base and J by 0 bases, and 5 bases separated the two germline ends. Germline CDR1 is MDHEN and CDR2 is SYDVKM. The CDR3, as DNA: TGTGCCAGCAGTTTATCCCGCAGCACAGATACGCAGTATTTT. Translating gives CASSLSRSTDTQYF.

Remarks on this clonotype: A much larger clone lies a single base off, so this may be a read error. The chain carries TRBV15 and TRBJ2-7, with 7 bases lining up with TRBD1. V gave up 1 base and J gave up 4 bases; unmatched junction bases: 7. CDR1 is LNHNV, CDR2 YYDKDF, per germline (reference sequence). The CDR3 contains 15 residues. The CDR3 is CATSRGGRGSYEQYF. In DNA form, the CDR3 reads TGTGCCACCAGCAGAGGGGGCAGGGGGAGTTACGAGCAGTACTTC.

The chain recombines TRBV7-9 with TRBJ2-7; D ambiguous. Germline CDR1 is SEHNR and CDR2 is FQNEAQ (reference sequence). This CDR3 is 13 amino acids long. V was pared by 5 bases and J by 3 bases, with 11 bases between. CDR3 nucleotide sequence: TGTGCCAGCAGCCCCATAGCCAGCTACGAGCAGTACTTC. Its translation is CASSPIASYEQYF. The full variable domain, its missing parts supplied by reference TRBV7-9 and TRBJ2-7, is DTGVSQNPRHKITKRGQNVTFRCDPISEHNRLYWYRQTLGQGPEFLTYFQNEAQLEKSRLLSDRFSAERPKGSFSTLEIQRTEQGDSAMYLCASSPIASYEQYFGPGTRLTVT.

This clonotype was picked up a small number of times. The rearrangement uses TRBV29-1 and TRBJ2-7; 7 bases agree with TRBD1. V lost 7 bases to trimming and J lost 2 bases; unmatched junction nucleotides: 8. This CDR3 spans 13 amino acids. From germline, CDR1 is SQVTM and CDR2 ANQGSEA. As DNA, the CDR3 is TGCAGCGCCCGGGGACAGTCCCCCTACGAGCAGTACTTC. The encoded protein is CSARGQSPYEQYF.

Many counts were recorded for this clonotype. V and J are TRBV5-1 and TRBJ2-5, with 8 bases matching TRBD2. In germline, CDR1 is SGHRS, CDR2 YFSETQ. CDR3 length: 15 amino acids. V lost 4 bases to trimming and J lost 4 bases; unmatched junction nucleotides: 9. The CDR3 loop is CASSPAGGGPETQYF. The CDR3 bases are TGCGCCAGCAGCCCTGCGGGGGGCGGCCCAGAGACCCAGTACTTC. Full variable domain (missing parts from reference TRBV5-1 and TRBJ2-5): KAGVTQTPRYLIKTRGQQVTLSCSPISGHRSVSWYQQTPGQGLQFLFEYFSETQRNKGNFPGRFSGRQFSNSRSEMNVSTLELGDSALYLCASSPAGGGPETQYFGPGTRLLVL.

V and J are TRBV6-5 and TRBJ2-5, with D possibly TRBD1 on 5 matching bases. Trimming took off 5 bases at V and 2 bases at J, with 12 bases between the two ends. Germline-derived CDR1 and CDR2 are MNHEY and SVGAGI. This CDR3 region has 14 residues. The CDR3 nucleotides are TGTGCCAGCAGTCCCCTGACAGATCAAGAGACCCAGTACTTC. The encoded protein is CASSPLTDQETQYF.

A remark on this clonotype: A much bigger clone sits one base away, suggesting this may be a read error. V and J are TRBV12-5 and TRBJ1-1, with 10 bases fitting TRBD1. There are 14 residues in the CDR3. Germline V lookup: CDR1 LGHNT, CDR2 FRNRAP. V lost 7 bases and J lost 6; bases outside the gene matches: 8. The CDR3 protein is CASARDRGVAEAFF. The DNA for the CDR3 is TGTGCTAGTGCCCGGGACAGGGGAGTCGCTGAAGCTTTCTTT.

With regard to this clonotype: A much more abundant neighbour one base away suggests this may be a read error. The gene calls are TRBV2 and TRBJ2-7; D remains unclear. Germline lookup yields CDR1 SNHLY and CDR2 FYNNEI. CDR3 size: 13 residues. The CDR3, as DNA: TGTGCCAGCAGTGAATTGGCAGCCTACGGGCAGTACTTC. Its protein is CASSELAAYGQYF.

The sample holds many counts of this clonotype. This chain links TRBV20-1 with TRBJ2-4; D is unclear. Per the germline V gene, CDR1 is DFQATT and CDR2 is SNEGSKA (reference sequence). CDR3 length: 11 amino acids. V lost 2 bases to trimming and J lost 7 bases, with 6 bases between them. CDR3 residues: CSARLVNIQYF. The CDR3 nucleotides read TGCAGTGCTAGACTGGTTAACATTCAGTACTTC.

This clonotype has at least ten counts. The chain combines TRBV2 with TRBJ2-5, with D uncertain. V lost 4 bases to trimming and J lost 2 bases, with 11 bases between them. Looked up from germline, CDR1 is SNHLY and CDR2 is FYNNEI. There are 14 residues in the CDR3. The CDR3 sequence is CASSVPAPQETQYF. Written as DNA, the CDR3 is TGTGCCAGCAGTGTGCCGGCCCCACAAGAGACCCAGTACTTC. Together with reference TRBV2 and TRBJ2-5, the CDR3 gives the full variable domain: EPEVTQTPSHQVTQMGQEVILRCVPISNHLYFYWYRQILGQKVEFLVSFYNNEISEKSEIFDDQFSVERPDGSNFTLKIRSTKLEDSAMYFCASSVPAPQETQYFGPGTRLLVL.

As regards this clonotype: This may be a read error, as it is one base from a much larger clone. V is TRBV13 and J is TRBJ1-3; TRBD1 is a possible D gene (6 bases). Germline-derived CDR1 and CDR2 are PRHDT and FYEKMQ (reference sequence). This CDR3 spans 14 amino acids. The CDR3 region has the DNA TGTGCCAGCAGCTCCGACAGGATCGGAAACACCGTATATTTT. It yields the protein CASSSDRIGNTVYF.

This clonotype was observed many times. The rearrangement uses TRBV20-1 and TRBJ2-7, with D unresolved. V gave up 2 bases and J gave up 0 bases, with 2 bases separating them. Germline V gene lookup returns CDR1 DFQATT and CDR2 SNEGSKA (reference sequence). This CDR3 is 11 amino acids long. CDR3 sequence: CSARNSYEQYF. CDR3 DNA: TGCAGTGCTAGAAACTCCTACGAGCAGTACTTC.

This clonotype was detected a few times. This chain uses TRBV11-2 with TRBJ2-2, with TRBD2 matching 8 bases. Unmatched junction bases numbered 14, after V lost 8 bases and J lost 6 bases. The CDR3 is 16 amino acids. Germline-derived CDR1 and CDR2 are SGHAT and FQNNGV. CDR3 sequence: CASGRGDSGYPGELFF. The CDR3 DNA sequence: TGTGCCAGCGGGCGGGGGGATAGCGGTTACCCCGGGGAGCTGTTTTTT.

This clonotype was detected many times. CDR3 residues: CAWSPGQGAYEQYF. The CDR3 coding sequence is TGTGCCTGGAGTCCGGGACAGGGCGCCTACGAGCAGTACTTC. This sequence joins TRBV30 and TRBJ2-7; 9 bases line up with TRBD1. J gave up 2 bases and V 2 bases, and 4 bases lay outside the gene matches. The CDR3 is made up of 14 amino acids. Germline lookup yields CDR1 GTSNPN and CDR2 SVGIG (reference sequence).

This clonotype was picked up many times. The CDR3 loop reads CASSLEGQAVHEQYF. CDR3 coding DNA: TGTGCCAGCAGCTTGGAGGGACAGGCTGTTCACGAGCAGTACTTC. The chain couples TRBV5-4 to TRBJ2-7; TRBD1 agrees at 8 bases. The CDR3 loop spans 15 amino acids. With 0 bases clipped from V and 5 bases from J, the junction kept 7 bases outside the gene matches. Germline CDR1 reads SGHNT; CDR2 reads YYREEE (reference sequence).

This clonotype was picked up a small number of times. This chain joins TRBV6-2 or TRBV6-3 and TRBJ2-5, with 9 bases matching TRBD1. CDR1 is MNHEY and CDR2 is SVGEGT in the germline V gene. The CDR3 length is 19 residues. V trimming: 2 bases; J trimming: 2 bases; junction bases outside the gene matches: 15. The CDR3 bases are TGTGCCAGCAGTTACGTTGGGACAGGGAGTTATGTGATACAAGAGACCCAGTACTTC. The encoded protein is CASSYVGTGSYVIQETQYF.